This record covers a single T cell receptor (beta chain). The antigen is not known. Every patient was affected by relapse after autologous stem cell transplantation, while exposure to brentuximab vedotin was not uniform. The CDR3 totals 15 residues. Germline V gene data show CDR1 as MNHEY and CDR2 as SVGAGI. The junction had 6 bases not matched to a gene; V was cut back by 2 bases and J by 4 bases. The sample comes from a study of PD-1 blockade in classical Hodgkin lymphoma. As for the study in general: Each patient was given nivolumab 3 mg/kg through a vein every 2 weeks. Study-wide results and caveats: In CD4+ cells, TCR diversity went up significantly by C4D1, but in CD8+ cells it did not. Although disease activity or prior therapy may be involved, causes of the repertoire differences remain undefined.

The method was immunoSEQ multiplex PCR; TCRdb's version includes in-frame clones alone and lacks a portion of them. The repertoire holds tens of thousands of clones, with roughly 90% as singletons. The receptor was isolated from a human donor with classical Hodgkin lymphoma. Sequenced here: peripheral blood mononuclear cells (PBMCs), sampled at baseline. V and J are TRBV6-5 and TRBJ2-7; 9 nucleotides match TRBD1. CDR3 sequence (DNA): TGTGCCAGCAGTTACGTTGACAGGGGGGGGTACGAGCAGTACTTC. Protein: CASSYVDRGGYEQYF.